Listed here are 13 T cell receptor beta chains from one sample, sequenced in a study of OX40 agonist ivuxolimab in advanced cancers. Sequencing was performed with immunoSEQ multiplex PCR; in TCRdb, only in-frame clones are kept and a portion is missing. The sample yields almost 85,000 clones, roughly nine tenths seen once. Sequences were derived from CD4+ or CD8+ T cells sorted from blood, sampled in a trial of the OX40 agonist ivuxolimab. These TCRs come from an adult with an advanced solid tumor such as melanoma, head and neck, liver or kidney cancer.

The rearrangement uses TRBV9 and TRBJ2-3, with a tentative D call TRBD2 (6 bases). Trimming shortened V by 6 bases and J by 0 bases, and 11 bases separated the two germline ends. Germline V gene sequence: CDR1 SGDLS, CDR2 YYNGEE. The CDR3 is 14 residues long. The CDR3 DNA sequence: TGTGCCAGCACGCCGGGACTCAGCACAGATACGCAGTATTTT. As protein: CASTPGLSTDTQYF.

The chain combines TRBV28 with TRBJ2-7, with D tentatively TRBD1 (5 bases). Trimming pared 2 bases from V and 5 bases from J, leaving 13 bases between. CDR3 length: 14 residues. CDR1 MDHEN and CDR2 SYDVKM come from the germline V gene. The CDR3 loop is CASSLVSRVNEQYV. The CDR3 coding sequence is TGTGCCAGCAGTTTAGTCTCCAGGGTAAACGAGCAGTACGTC.

The CDR3 sequence: CASSFPKGSGDGYTF. CDR3 sequence (DNA): TGTGCCAGCAGCTTCCCCAAGGGGTCGGGGGATGGCTACACCTTC. The chain has TRBV5-4 and TRBJ1-2, with D possibly being TRBD1 (5 bases). Per germline, CDR1 SGHNT and CDR2 YYREEE (reference sequence). The CDR3 loop spans 15 amino acids. Trimming removed 2 bases from V and 6 bases from J, with 17 bases in between. The entire variable domain, with the rest obtained from reference TRBV5-4 and TRBJ1-2, is as follows: ETGVTQSPTHLIKTRGQQVTLRCSSQSGHNTVSWYQQALGQGPQFIFQYYREEENGRGNFPPRFSGLQFPNYSSELNVNALELDDSALYLCASSFPKGSGDGYTFGSGTRLTVV.

The chain uses TRBV7-9 and TRBJ2-3; the D gene is possibly TRBD1 (5 bases). Per germline, CDR1 SEHNR and CDR2 FQNEAQ (reference sequence). The germline V and J ends were trimmed by 4 bases and 7 bases, with 21 bases remaining between them. The CDR3 is 16 residues long. The CDR3 sequence: CASSSEGAHSKNTQYF. The CDR3 coding sequence is TGTGCCAGCAGCTCAGAAGGGGCCCATTCCAAAAATACGCAGTATTTT.

The genes are TRBV10-3 and TRBJ2-1; 10 bases map to TRBD2. Trimming took 4 bases from V and 9 from J; bases not matched to a gene: 9. CDR1 is ENHRY and CDR2 is SYGVKD in the germline V gene. This CDR3 spans 15 amino acids. CDR3 residues: CAISVAGGRNSEQFF. CDR3 in DNA: TGTGCCATCAGTGTAGCGGGAGGACGGAACAGTGAGCAGTTCTTC.

This clone was found once. The J gene is TRBJ1-1, the V gene TRBV7-3; D call uncertain. Looked up from germline, CDR1 is SGHTA and CDR2 is FQGTGA. Trimming removed 5 bases at V and 1 base at J, with 11 bases between. This CDR3 is built from 14 residues. CDR3 amino acids: CASSQGPGNTEAFF. The CDR3 coding sequence is TGTGCCAGCAGCCAAGGGCCGGGGAACACTGAAGCTTTCTTT.

The chain has TRBV27 and TRBJ2-1, with D perhaps matching TRBD1 or TRBD2 (7 bases each). V lost 0 bases and J lost 6, with 21 bases in between. This CDR3 is built from 18 residues. Germline V gene lookup returns CDR1 MNHEY and CDR2 SMNVEV (reference sequence). The CDR3 DNA reads as TGTGCCAGCAGTTTATCGGGTTTTGGGGGGGACAGAATCAATGAGCAGTTCTTC. Its protein is CASSLSGFGGDRINEQFF.

The sample holds a few counts of this clone. The V call is TRBV5-4, the J call TRBJ2-2, with D uncertain. This CDR3 comprises 16 residues. V was shortened by 0 bases and J by 4 bases, with 13 bases between the two germline ends. Germline V gene data show CDR1 as SGHNT and CDR2 as YYREEE (reference sequence). The CDR3 reads CASSLGTTRVTGELFF. For the CDR3, the DNA is TGTGCCAGCAGCTTGGGAACCACTCGAGTCACCGGGGAGCTGTTTTTT.

V and J are TRBV7-9 and TRBJ2-5, with TRBD1 matching 10 bases. CDR1 and CDR2 from the germline V gene are SEHNR and FQNEAQ (reference sequence). There are 15 residues in the CDR3. V was pared by 5 bases and J by 4 bases, with 7 bases of the junction left unmatched. The CDR3 region is CASSEGDRGGETQYF. The CDR3, as DNA: TGTGCCAGCAGCGAGGGGGACAGGGGAGGAGAGACCCAGTACTTC.

The chain employs TRBV5-4 and TRBJ2-2, with 7 bases identical to TRBD1. V lost 0 bases, J lost 3 bases, and 5 bases stayed unmatched. Germline V gene data show CDR1 as SGHNT and CDR2 as YYREEE (reference sequence). This CDR3 has 16 amino acids. The CDR3 here is CASSLAPTGYTGELFF. For the CDR3, the DNA is TGTGCCAGCAGCTTGGCACCGACAGGGTACACCGGGGAGCTGTTTTTT.

This clone was observed a handful of times. The V gene is TRBV4-1, the J gene TRBJ1-2; TRBD1 agrees at 11 bases. With 6 bases clipped from V and 0 bases from J, the junction kept 15 bases outside the gene matches. CDR3 length: 19 amino acids. CDR1 MGHRA and CDR2 YSYEKL come from the germline V gene. CDR3 nucleotide sequence: TGCGCCAGCAGACAAAGGACCCAAGGACAGGGGGCTCCTAACTATGGCTACACCTTC. Protein product: CASRQRTQGQGAPNYGYTF.

The gene calls are TRBV6-5 and TRBJ2-7; TRBD2 agrees at 10 bases. The CDR3 loop spans 15 amino acids. Germline assignment: CDR1 MNHEY and CDR2 SVGAGI. V was pared by 5 bases and J by 4 bases, with 8 bases of the junction left unmatched. The CDR3 bases are TGTGCCAGCAGTACCGCTAGCGGGAGCTGGTACGAGCAGTACTTC. As protein: CASSTASGSWYEQYF.

The chain recombines TRBV2 with TRBJ2-3; D is unresolved. The V end lost 2 bases, the J end lost 0 bases, and 9 bases lay between the germline ends. Germline V CDR1 and CDR2: SNHLY, FYNNEI. The CDR3 loop spans 15 amino acids. The CDR3, as DNA: TGTGCCAGCAGTGAATTTGGCATTAGCACAGATACGCAGTATTTT. Translating it yields CASSEFGISTDTQYF.